The clone carrying this T cell receptor (beta chain) was counted many times. Its antigen is not identified. The sample comes from a study of T cells in Graves' hyperthyroidism and ophthalmopathy. General study results and limits: Separating ophthalmopathy from stable hyperthyroidism was achieved by a 13 V-J model. Among clonotypes expanded in thyroid above 0.001, most were also found in blood.

From RNA transcripts, TCR beta CDR3 regions were amplified. TCR CDR3 regions were first amplified by RT-PCR with HTBI primers. Using its own MiXCR run on the multiplex PCR reads, TCRdb lists one record per CDR3 protein. The sample records about 640,000 distinct CDR3 sequences, around 21% being singletons. V was pared by 6 bases and J by 0 bases, with 6 bases of the junction left unmatched. Looked up from germline, CDR1 is SGHAT and CDR2 is FQDESV (reference sequence). This CDR3 contains 16 residues. Sequenced sample: blood. The source of this sequence is a young man with Graves' ophthalmopathy. This chain joins TRBV11-1 and TRBJ2-5; 11 bases agree with TRBD2. The CDR3 nucleotides read TGTGCCAGCAGTTGGAGGACTAGCGGGTACCAAGAGACCCAGTACTTC. Translating it yields CASSWRTSGYQETQYF.